This TCR beta chain was sequenced during a study of beta chain features in type 1 diabetes. Study-wide points: Cells with high TCR expression could be over-represented when cDNA is sequenced. Type 1 diabetes patients showed a moderate but significant shortening of TCRB CDR3s in all four CD4+ subsets. Any HLA type influence on TCRB rearrangement was left unresolved here. A closer apparent resemblance between naive, central memory and Treg TCRB repertoires was seen in patients than in healthy donors.

CDR3 size: 14 residues. V was shortened by 1 base and J by 6 bases, with 14 bases between the two germline ends. Germline CDR1 is SGHKS and CDR2 is YYEKEE (reference sequence). Investigators reverse transcribed all isolated RNA, so they sequenced expressed TCRB transcripts. Produced via immunoSEQ multiplex PCR; TCRdb's table is partial and in-frame only. The sample holds 100,000 to 150,000 clones; roughly 10% are singletons and the top ten take approximately 0.7%. Cell sorting via CD45RO/CCR7/CD25/CD127/CD95/CD27 was performed to obtain CD4+ naive, central memory, regulatory and stem cell-like memory cells. The count of this clone is one. The target antigen is unknown. The identical CDR3 is also encoded by other nucleotide sequences in the sample.

V gene TRBV5-5 combines with J gene TRBJ2-7; a possible D gene is TRBD2 (7 bases). The receptor was derived from a man aged 25-40 years with type 1 diabetes. The sample consisted of central memory CD4+ T cells from blood. The CDR3 DNA follows: TGTGCCAGCAGCTTGCGCGGGGGCCCAGGCGAGCAGTACTTC. Its translation: CASSLRGGPGEQYF.